This T cell receptor beta chain was recovered during a study of cytomegalovirus exposure and HLA in healthy donors. Profiled with immunoSEQ multiplex PCR; TCRdb holds only in-frame clones, not every one. The sample lists about 200,000 clones, approximately 87% occurring once. In regard to this clone: What it binds is unknown.

Findings of the study overall: Reports described diagnosis of cytomegalovirus status by the classifier as highly specific and sensitive.

In germline, CDR1 is MGHRA, CDR2 YSYEKL. V dropped 0 bases and J dropped 6 bases, with 12 bases sitting between them. This CDR3 spans 14 amino acids. The TCR comes from a woman under 30 in good health and CMV-seronegative. The chain couples TRBV4-1 to TRBJ2-7; D is uncertain. The source material was PBMCs. CDR3 DNA sequence: TGCGCCAGCAGCCAAGAAGGTGTTATGCCCGAGCAGTACTTC. Encoded protein: CASSQEGVMPEQYF.